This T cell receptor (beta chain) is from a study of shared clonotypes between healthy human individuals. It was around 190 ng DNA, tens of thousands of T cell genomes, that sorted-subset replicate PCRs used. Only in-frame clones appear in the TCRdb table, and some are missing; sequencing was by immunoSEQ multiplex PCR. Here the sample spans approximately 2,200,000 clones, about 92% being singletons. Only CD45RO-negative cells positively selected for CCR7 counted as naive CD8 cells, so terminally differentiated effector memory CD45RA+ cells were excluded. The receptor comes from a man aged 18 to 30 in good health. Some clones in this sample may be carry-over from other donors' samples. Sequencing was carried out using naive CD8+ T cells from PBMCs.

CDR3 nucleotides: TGTGCCAGCAGTTACGTTAATACCTACGAGCAGTACTTC. Translated: CASSYVNTYEQYF. The chain recombines TRBV6-6 with TRBJ2-7, with D unresolved. The CDR3 extends over 13 amino acids. From germline, CDR1 is MNHNY and CDR2 SVGAGI (reference sequence). Trimming shortened V by 2 bases and J by 2 bases, and 7 bases separated the two germline ends.